The T cell receptor beta chain described here comes from a study of PD-1 blockade in classical Hodgkin lymphoma. Following autologous stem cell transplantation, relapse occurred in every patient, and exposure to brentuximab vedotin varied. Magnetic negative selection was used to purify CD4+ T cells from PBMCs that had been thawed. The CDR3 runs to 14 residues. Trimming stripped 2 bases from V and 2 bases from J, with 11 bases between. Germline values: CDR1 SGHNT, CDR2 YYREEE (reference sequence). Repertoires were generated with immunoSEQ multiplex PCR, while TCRdb's copy carries only in-frame clones and drops some. The repertoire holds about 7,000 clones, 80% seen once, with about 4% in the top ten.

The source material was CD4+ T cells from blood, sampled at baseline. The V and J genes are TRBV5-4 and TRBJ2-7; perhaps TRBD2 as D (5 bases). This receptor was taken from a human donor with classical Hodgkin lymphoma. CDR3: CASSFPGLAYEQYF. In nucleotides, the CDR3 is TGTGCCAGCAGCTTCCCAGGACTGGCCTACGAGCAGTACTTC.